The 23 T cell receptor beta chains presented below share a single source sample, sequenced in a study of blood T cell repertoires in COVID-19. Sequencing used immunoSEQ multiplex PCR; TCRdb keeps in-frame clones, though not all of them. In the table there are 91,000 or so clones, about 89% of which are singletons. Sample: peripheral blood. These receptors all come from a woman in her forties or fifties in a cohort sampled during active COVID-19.

The rearrangement joins TRBV27 to TRBJ2-7, with D tentatively TRBD1 (6 bases). The CDR3 sequence is 16 residues long. With 6 bases removed from V and 0 bases from J, the gap between germline ends came to 18 bases. Germline V gives CDR1 MNHEY, CDR2 SMNVEV (reference sequence). The DNA for the CDR3 is TGTGCCAGCAGAAAAGGGGGAGTGGGGCCCTCCTACGAGCAGTACTTC. The encoded protein is CASRKGGVGPSYEQYF.

The genes are TRBV5-1 and TRBJ2-3; D not certain. Germline V gene lookup returns CDR1 SGHRS and CDR2 YFSETQ. Trimming pared 2 bases from V and 3 bases from J, leaving 10 bases between. The CDR3 sequence is 14 residues long. The CDR3 sequence: CASSFRIATDTQYF. The DNA for the CDR3 is TGCGCCAGCAGCTTCAGGATCGCTACAGATACGCAGTATTTT. The variable domain in full, with the rest retrieved from reference TRBV5-1 and TRBJ2-3, is KAGVTQTPRYLIKTRGQQVTLSCSPISGHRSVSWYQQTPGQGLQFLFEYFSETQRNKGNFPGRFSGRQFSNSRSEMNVSTLELGDSALYLCASSFRIATDTQYFGPGTRLTVL.

The rearrangement links TRBV7-6 to TRBJ2-5; D may be TRBD2 (7 bases). The V and J ends lost 1 base and 7 bases respectively, with 19 bases between them. CDR1 and CDR2 (germline): SGHVS, FNYEAQ. This CDR3 region has 16 residues. This CDR3 is CASSLVGGGNSATQYF. The DNA for the CDR3 is TGTGCCAGCAGCTTAGTGGGCGGGGGCAACTCAGCGACCCAGTACTTC.

CDR3 in DNA: TGTGCCAGCAGAAGCGGGACTGCCATTGTGGCCCAGTACTTC. Its protein product is CASRSGTAIVAQYF. The rearrangement links TRBV28 to TRBJ2-5; 7 bases are shared with TRBD2. CDR1 MDHEN and CDR2 SYDVKM come from the germline V gene. V lost 6 bases and J lost 9; bases outside the gene matches: 13. The CDR3 is 14 amino acids. Complete variable domain (other parts from reference TRBV28 and TRBJ2-5): DVKVTQSSRYLVKRTGEKVFLECVQDMDHENMFWYRQDPGLGLRLIYFSYDVKMKEKGDIPEGYSVSREKKERFSLILESASTNQTSMYLCASRSGTAIVAQYFGPGTRLLVL.

The chain carries TRBV9 and TRBJ2-3; perhaps TRBD1 as D (6 bases). The CDR3 has 14 residues. Trimming pared 3 bases from V and 5 bases from J, leaving 13 bases between. From germline, CDR1 is SGDLS and CDR2 YYNGEE. This chain's CDR3 is CASSGLQGLDTQYF. The CDR3 DNA reads as TGTGCCAGCAGCGGACTACAGGGTTTAGATACGCAGTATTTT.

The chain uses TRBV9 and TRBJ1-1; a weak D match, TRBD1 (5 bases). V gave up 4 bases and J gave up 6 bases, with 16 bases separating them. CDR1 and CDR2 (germline): SGDLS, YYNGEE. This CDR3 spans 14 amino acids. The CDR3 region is CASSTWDGGSEAFF. In nucleotides, the CDR3 is TGTGCCAGCAGCACGTGGGACGGGGGATCTGAAGCTTTCTTT.

The chain employs TRBV5-1 and TRBJ2-7, with 11 positions matching TRBD2. V gave up 4 bases and J gave up 2 bases; unmatched junction bases: 8. The CDR3 loop spans 16 amino acids. The germline V gene encodes CDR1 SGHRS and CDR2 YFSETQ. The CDR3 sequence is CASSPQALAGAYEQYF. CDR3 DNA: TGCGCCAGCAGCCCTCAAGCACTAGCGGGGGCCTACGAGCAGTACTTC.

This CDR3 is CASSSGGGPFNEQFF. Here the CDR3 DNA reads TGCGCCAGCAGTTCAGGCGGGGGCCCTTTTAATGAGCAGTTCTTC. The V and J genes are TRBV10-1 and TRBJ2-1; D is possibly TRBD2 (7 bases). The V end was cut by 5 bases, the J end by 7 bases, with 18 bases between. The germline V gene encodes CDR1 WNHNN and CDR2 SYGVQD (reference sequence). CDR3 size: 15 residues.

The chain carries TRBV5-1 and TRBJ2-2, with 7 nucleotides matching TRBD2. Trimming took 5 bases from V and 4 from J; bases not matched to a gene: 8. CDR1 SGHRS and CDR2 YFSETQ come from the germline V gene. This CDR3 region has 15 residues. The CDR3 bases are TGCGCCAGCAGGCCTCCGGGGGGTATCACCGGGGAGCTGTTTTTT. It is translated as CASRPPGGITGELFF.

The chain recombines TRBV3-1 (or the pseudogene TRBV3-2) with TRBJ2-5; 9 bases fit TRBD2. The CDR3 sequence is 18 residues long. Germline CDR1 and CDR2: LGHDT and YNNKEL (reference sequence). V was clipped by 0 bases and J by 5 bases; unmatched bases: 13. The CDR3 DNA reads TGTGCCAGCAGCCAAGATAGGTCGATAGCGGGGGTCCAGGAGACCCAGTACTTC. Its protein is CASSQDRSIAGVQETQYF.

This chain connects TRBV6-5 to TRBJ1-4, with 8 nucleotides matching TRBD1. Germline CDR1 and CDR2: MNHEY and SVGAGI. V shed 5 bases and J 8 bases; nucleotides not matched to a gene: 10. The CDR3 is 15 amino acids. CDR3 in DNA: TGTGCCAGCAGTCCTTGGGACAGGCGAGGCGAAAAACTGTTTTTT. This translates into CASSPWDRRGEKLFF.

The chain uses TRBV5-1 and TRBJ1-4; tentatively, D is TRBD1 (5 bases). The V gene lost 3 bases and the J gene lost 1 base, with 10 bases spanning the gap. Germline V gene data show CDR1 as SGHRS and CDR2 as YFSETQ. This CDR3 comprises 15 residues. The CDR3 nucleotides read TGCGCCAGCAGCTGGGGGGGTGGAACTAATGAAAAACTGTTTTTT. As protein: CASSWGGGTNEKLFF.

V and J are TRBV9 and TRBJ2-7; 7 nucleotides agree with TRBD1. This CDR3 is 15 amino acids long. Unmatched junction bases numbered 7, after V lost 0 bases and J lost 4 bases. Looked up from germline, CDR1 is SGDLS and CDR2 is YYNGEE. DNA of the CDR3: TGTGCCAGCAGCGTAGGGGCAGGGGGTCCGTACGAGCAGTACTTC. Residues: CASSVGAGGPYEQYF.

This chain connects TRBV7-6 to TRBJ2-2, with no clear D. From germline, CDR1 is SGHVS and CDR2 FNYEAQ. V was clipped by 2 bases and J by 4 bases, with 8 bases between them. The CDR3 is made up of 14 amino acids. CDR3 nucleotide sequence: TGTGCCAGCAGCTTACTACTGAGCACCGGGGAGCTGTTTTTT. Amino acid sequence: CASSLLLSTGELFF.

The chain links TRBV9 to TRBJ2-2; the D is unclear. Trimming left V 3 bases short and J 1 base short, with 7 bases between. This CDR3 spans 14 amino acids. The germline V gene has CDR1 SGDLS and CDR2 YYNGEE. CDR3 in DNA: TGTGCCAGCAGCGCGTTTAGGAACACCGGGGAGCTGTTTTTT. Its translation: CASSAFRNTGELFF. Based on the CDR3 plus reference TRBV9 and TRBJ2-2, the full variable domain is DSGVTQTPKHLITATGQRVTLRCSPRSGDLSVYWYQQSLDQGLQFLIQYYNGEERAKGNILERFSAQQFPDLHSELNLSSLELGDSALYFCASSAFRNTGELFFGEGSRLTVL.

The chain recombines TRBV18 with TRBJ1-1; D is unclear. From germline, CDR1 is KGHSH and CDR2 LQKENI. The CDR3 is made up of 15 amino acids. V was shortened by 0 bases and J by 1 base, with 9 bases between the two germline ends. In nucleotides, the CDR3 is TGTGCCAGCTCACCACCGGTCCAGAAGAACACTGAAGCTTTCTTT. It is translated as CASSPPVQKNTEAFF.

The CDR3 DNA follows: TGTGCCAGCAGCCAAGATCTCCTAGCGGGAGCTCGTGAGCAGTTCTTC. Translating gives CASSQDLLAGAREQFF. The rearrangement joins TRBV3-1 (or the pseudogene TRBV3-2) to TRBJ2-1; TRBD2 matches 10 bases. The CDR3 covers 16 residues. V shed 0 bases, J shed 9 bases, and the junction held 8 bases outside the gene matches. Germline V CDR1 and CDR2: LGHDT, YNNKEL (reference sequence).

The J gene is TRBJ2-2, the V gene TRBV5-1, with a possible D match to TRBD1 (6 bases). V lost 9 bases, J lost 0 bases, and 15 bases lay in between. CDR3 length: 15 residues. In germline, CDR1 is SGHRS, CDR2 YFSETQ. The CDR3 here is CATSRQEANTGELFF. CDR3 nucleotides: TGCGCCACCTCACGACAGGAAGCGAACACCGGGGAGCTGTTTTTT. The full variable domain, rest sourced from reference TRBV5-1 and TRBJ2-2, is KAGVTQTPRYLIKTRGQQVTLSCSPISGHRSVSWYQQTPGQGLQFLFEYFSETQRNKGNFPGRFSGRQFSNSRSEMNVSTLELGDSALYLCATSRQEANTGELFFGEGSRLTVL.

The V and J genes are TRBV25-1 and TRBJ2-2; tentative D call: TRBD2 (6 bases). Germline CDR1 and CDR2: MGHDK and SYGVNS. The CDR3 spans 11 residues. The germline V and J ends were trimmed by 6 bases and 7 bases, with 6 bases remaining between them. CDR3 sequence: CASSGGGELFF. CDR3 nucleotide sequence: TGTGCCAGCAGCGGGGGCGGGGAGCTGTTTTTT.

This clone has a handful of counts. The chain carries TRBV19 and TRBJ1-5, with D unresolved. The germline CDR1 and CDR2 sequences are LNHDA and SQIVND (reference sequence). With 3 bases removed from V and 5 bases from J, the gap between germline ends came to 8 bases. The length of the CDR3 is 13 residues. CDR3: CASSMAAYQPQHF. For the CDR3, the DNA is TGTGCCAGTAGTATGGCGGCTTATCAGCCCCAGCATTTT. The complete variable domain, with remaining parts taken from reference TRBV19 and TRBJ1-5, reads DGGITQSPKYLFRKEGQNVTLSCEQNLNHDAMYWYRQDPGQGLRLIYYSQIVNDFQKGDIAEGYSVSREKKESFPLTVTSAQKNPTAFYLCASSMAAYQPQHFGDGTRLSIL.

This clone appeared once. The V and J genes are TRBV28 and TRBJ1-4; D is perhaps TRBD1 (5 bases). The CDR3 consists of 15 residues. The V gene's germline CDR1 is MDHEN and CDR2 SYDVKM. V lost 4 bases and J 4 bases, leaving 13 bases between the germline ends. CDR3 nucleotides: TGTGCCAGCAGTTCCCGCGGGGCGGGTAATGAAAAACTGTTTTTT. This gives the protein CASSSRGAGNEKLFF. Variable domain in full (rest from reference TRBV28 and TRBJ1-4): DVKVTQSSRYLVKRTGEKVFLECVQDMDHENMFWYRQDPGLGLRLIYFSYDVKMKEKGDIPEGYSVSREKKERFSLILESASTNQTSMYLCASSSRGAGNEKLFFGSGTQLSVL.

The chain uses TRBV30 and TRBJ1-3, with 9 positions matching TRBD1. With 2 bases clipped from V and 1 base from J, the junction kept 9 bases outside the gene matches. The germline CDR1 and CDR2 sequences are GTSNPN and SVGIG (reference sequence). This CDR3 is 17 amino acids long. The CDR3 sequence is CAWSSGQGFGSGNTIYF. CDR3 coding DNA: TGTGCCTGGAGTTCAGGACAGGGGTTTGGATCTGGAAACACCATATATTTT.

The chain joins TRBV18 to TRBJ1-2; D gene ambiguous. V was trimmed by 2 bases and J by 7 bases, leaving 11 bases between them. This CDR3 region has 13 residues. Germline CDR1 is KGHSH and CDR2 is LQKENI. The CDR3: CASSPSLTPGYTF. CDR3 in DNA: TGTGCCAGCTCACCAAGTCTGACACCTGGCTACACCTTC.